This is a list of T cell receptor beta chains from one sample in a study of shared clonotypes between healthy human individuals. Measured with immunoSEQ multiplex PCR; TCRdb has only the in-frame clones, and not every one. The sample lists about 2.2 million clones; 90% to 95% were seen once. Material: naive CD8+ T cells from PBMCs. The receptors originated from a man younger than 30 in good health. Some clones in this sample may be carry-over from other donors' samples. Each CDR3 is given with its conserved first and last residue. Fields, in order: V gene, clone size, CDR3 length, J gene, D gene, CDR3 protein, CDR3 DNA. A D gene is named only where the DNA matches it firmly. Some rows mark clone size as missing; the rest say once, few, many or name a class of expanded clone.

TRBV30,.,16,TRBJ2-1,TRBD1,CAWSGTPGQGYNEQFF,TGTGCCTGGAGTGGAACCCCCGGACAGGGCTACAATGAGCAGTTCTTC
TRBV4-3,.,17,TRBJ2-1,.,CASSQALGLAVYNEQFF,TGCGCCAGCAGCCAAGCTCTCGGCCTAGCCGTTTACAATGAGCAGTTCTTC
TRBV4-3,once,17,TRBJ2-1,TRBD2,CASSLRLAGLLDNEQFF,TGCGCCAGCAGCCTCCGACTAGCGGGATTATTAGACAATGAGCAGTTCTTC
TRBV15,once,23,TRBJ2-4,TRBD2,CATSRDPGQREAFGELSKNIQYF,TGTGCCACCAGCAGAGACCCTGGACAGCGGGAGGCCTTCGGGGAGTTATCCAAAAACATTCAGTACTTC
TRBV12-5,.,12,TRBJ2-2,.,CASGLYSGELFF,TGTGCTAGTGGTTTGTATTCCGGGGAGCTGTTTTTT
TRBV19,.,15,TRBJ2-5,TRBD2,CASSIDREGRETQYF,TGTGCCAGTAGTATAGATCGGGAGGGAAGGGAGACCCAGTACTTC
TRBV13,.,14,TRBJ2-5,TRBD1,CASSSGTDQETQYF,TGTGCCAGCAGCTCCGGGACAGACCAAGAGACCCAGTACTTC
TRBV19,.,14,TRBJ1-1,TRBD1,CASGDRGVNTEAFF,TGTGCCAGTGGAGACAGGGGGGTAAACACTGAAGCTTTCTTT
TRBV9,.,14,TRBJ2-3,.,CASSVNGFTDTQYF,TGTGCCAGCAGCGTAAACGGTTTCACAGATACGCAGTATTTT
TRBV2,.,14,TRBJ2-3,.,CASSEPGYVDTQYF,TGTGCCAGCAGTGAACCCGGCTACGTAGATACGCAGTATTTT
TRBV7-9,.,15,TRBJ1-2,.,CASSLGGGEFYGYTF,TGTGCCAGCAGCTTAGGTGGTGGGGAATTCTATGGCTACACCTTC
TRBV10-2,.,11,TRBJ1-2,TRBD1,CASLTGDGYTF,TGCGCCAGCTTAACAGGGGATGGCTACACCTTC
TRBV27,.,15,TRBJ2-4,.,CASSSDALAKNIQYF,TGTGCCAGCAGTTCGGACGCTTTAGCCAAAAACATTCAGTACTTC
TRBV6-5,.,14,TRBJ2-5,TRBD2,CASSTGGEQETQYF,TGTGCCAGCAGCACGGGAGGGGAGCAAGAGACCCAGTACTTC
TRBV11-1,.,17,TRBJ2-7,TRBD2,CASSLGLMASGLYEQYF,TGTGCCAGCAGCTTAGGATTGATGGCTAGCGGATTGTACGAGCAGTACTTC
TRBV7-9,.,15,TRBJ2-1,.,CASSSSARLAGEQFF,TGTGCCAGCAGCTCCTCGGCAAGGCTAGCTGGTGAGCAGTTCTTC
TRBV27,.,16,TRBJ2-2,TRBD1,CASRQGMVANTGELFF,TGTGCCAGTAGACAGGGGATGGTAGCGAACACCGGGGAGCTGTTTTTT
TRBV7-3,.,12,TRBJ2-3,.,CASSPRGDTQYF,TGTGCCAGCAGCCCCCGGGGGGATACGCAGTATTTT
TRBV9,.,17,TRBJ2-1,TRBD1,CASSVVLRGQGLDEQFF,TGTGCCAGCAGCGTAGTCTTGCGAGGACAGGGGCTGGATGAGCAGTTCTTC
TRBV29-1,.,13,TRBJ2-7,TRBD2,CSATIAGPAEQYF,TGCAGCGCAACTATAGCGGGACCGGCCGAGCAGTACTTC
TRBV4-1,.,14,TRBJ2-5,TRBD2,CASSQVGRGETQYF,TGCGCCAGCAGCCAAGTCGGGAGGGGGGAGACCCAGTACTTC
TRBV7-8,.,14,TRBJ2-5,.,CASSRDGPKKTQYF,TGTGCCAGCAGTCGGGACGGACCTAAGAAGACCCAGTACTTC
TRBV19,.,12,TRBJ1-1,.,CASSIFGREAFF,TGTGCCAGTAGTATTTTTGGGCGTGAAGCTTTCTTT
TRBV7-2,.,17,TRBJ2-7,.,CASSLVGGGGIFDEQYF,TGTGCCAGCAGCTTAGTTGGAGGGGGAGGAATATTCGACGAGCAGTACTTC
TRBV5-1,.,13,TRBJ2-7,.,CASSFGGRYEQYF,TGCGCCAGCAGCTTCGGGGGAAGGTACGAGCAGTACTTC
TRBV28,.,14,TRBJ1-2,.,CASSPTTGNYGYTF,TGTGCCAGCAGCCCGACTACAGGGAACTATGGCTACACCTTC
TRBV2,.,15,TRBJ2-3,.,CASSELFGTRNTQYF,TGTGCCAGCAGTGAACTGTTTGGGACCAGGAATACGCAGTATTTT
TRBV28,.,16,TRBJ2-1,TRBD1,CASSFVDRGLRNEQFF,TGTGCCAGCAGTTTCGTCGACAGGGGATTAAGGAATGAGCAGTTCTTC
TRBV27,.,15,TRBJ2-1,TRBD1,CASSLPRQGRNEQFF,TGTGCCAGCAGTTTACCGCGACAGGGGAGGAATGAGCAGTTCTTC
TRBV5-6,once,18,TRBJ2-1,TRBD2,CASSVGLAGGSPYNEQFF,TGTGCCAGCAGCGTCGGACTAGCGGGAGGAAGCCCCTACAATGAGCAGTTCTTC
TRBV2,.,16,TRBJ2-1,.,CATQGWREVSYNEQFF,TGTGCCACCCAGGGATGGCGGGAAGTCTCCTACAATGAGCAGTTCTTC
TRBV9,.,15,TRBJ1-4,TRBD1,CASSGWDSYNEKLFF,TGTGCCAGCAGCGGTTGGGACAGCTATAATGAAAAACTGTTTTTT
TRBV28,.,11,TRBJ2-1,.,CASSLLGEQFF,TGTGCCAGCAGTTTACTTGGTGAGCAGTTCTTC
TRBV7-9,.,19,TRBJ1-4,.,CASSLDLSAAWGTNEKLFF,TGTGCCAGCAGCTTAGATCTTTCAGCCGCCTGGGGCACTAATGAAAAACTGTTTTTT
TRBV27,.,11,TRBJ2-1,.,CASSSHNEQFF,TGTGCCAGCAGTTCTCACAATGAGCAGTTCTTC
TRBV7-2,few,14,TRBJ2-7,TRBD2,CASSFTGLAVEQYF,TGTGCCAGCAGCTTCACGGGACTAGCCGTCGAGCAGTACTTC
TRBV10-3,.,10,TRBJ2-7,.,CATGLGEQYF,TGTGCCACCGGACTCGGCGAGCAGTACTTC
TRBV5-8,once,14,TRBJ2-5,.,CASSWQGSAETQYF,TGTGCCAGCAGCTGGCAGGGTTCCGCAGAGACCCAGTACTTC